The 31 T cell receptor beta chains reported below all come from one sample, sequenced in a study of shared clonotypes between healthy human individuals. Naive CD8 cells comprised CD45RO-negative, CCR7-positively selected cells, excluding terminally differentiated effector memory CD45RA+ cells. The repertoire was sequenced with immunoSEQ multiplex PCR; TCRdb's copy has only in-frame clones and lacks some. The data contain approximately 810,000 clones, 80% to 95% of them singletons. Sequencing was performed on naive CD8+ T cells sorted from blood. These receptors all stem from a man aged 30 to 45 in good health.

The chain uses TRBV7-9 and TRBJ1-1, with D unresolved. The length of the CDR3 is 13 residues. The germline CDR1 and CDR2 sequences are SEHNR and FQNEAQ (reference sequence). The V end was cut by 5 bases, the J end by 1 base, with 8 bases between. CDR3 sequence: CASSVSWNTEAFF. CDR3 nucleotide sequence: TGTGCCAGCAGCGTCTCCTGGAACACTGAAGCTTTCTTT.

The CDR3 DNA reads as TGTGCCAGCAGCCCTCTTAGGACAGGGGCGTCCTACGAGCAGTACTTC. Its translation is CASSPLRTGASYEQYF. J is TRBJ2-7 and V is TRBV5-8, with 9 bases fitting TRBD1. The CDR3 is 16 amino acids. Germline V gives CDR1 SGHTS, CDR2 YDEGEE. The V gene end was trimmed by 4 bases and the J gene end by 1 base; junction bases not matched to a gene: 9.

The chain is built from TRBV7-2 and TRBJ1-5, with D tentatively TRBD1 (5 bases). Germline loops: CDR1 SGHTA, CDR2 FQGNSA. This CDR3 is built from 15 residues. V lost 5 bases, J lost 3 bases, and 14 bases lay in between. In nucleotides, the CDR3 is TGTGCCAGCAGCCGAAACGGAGGGGCCAATCAGCCCCAGCATTTT. This translates into CASSRNGGANQPQHF.

This chain links TRBV28 with TRBJ2-2; 10 nucleotides align to TRBD2. V dropped 5 bases and J dropped 0; count of bases not matched to a gene: 9. Germline values: CDR1 MDHEN, CDR2 SYDVKM. The CDR3 is 18 amino acids. As DNA, the CDR3 is TGTGCCAGCAGTCCAACAACTAGCGGGATTCCGAACACCGGGGAGCTGTTTTTT. Translating gives CASSPTTSGIPNTGELFF.

As concerns this clone: Other DNA sequences in this sample translate to the same CDR3. The chain is built from TRBV30 and TRBJ2-7; D gene ambiguous. The CDR3 is made up of 11 amino acids. Germline CDR1 reads GTSNPN; CDR2 reads SVGIG (reference sequence). V lost 3 bases to trimming and J lost 3 bases, with 6 bases between them. CDR3 bases: TGTGCCTGGAGGGATTTCTACGAGCAGTACTTC. It translates to CAWRDFYEQYF.

To note about this clone: In the same sample, other DNA sequences code for this CDR3. V usage is TRBV4-1 and J usage is TRBJ2-1, with 7 bases matching TRBD1. The length of the CDR3 is 14 residues. The V and J ends lost 1 base and 3 bases, in that order; junction bases with no gene match: 0. Germline V gene lookup returns CDR1 MGHRA and CDR2 YSYEKL. The CDR3 spells CASSQGTGYNEQFF. DNA of the CDR3: TGCGCCAGCAGCCAAGGGACAGGCTACAATGAGCAGTTCTTC.

Turning to this clone: Other DNA sequences in this specimen translate into the identical CDR3. The V call is TRBV7-9, the J call TRBJ2-7; 10 nucleotides line up with TRBD1. The germline V gene has CDR1 SEHNR and CDR2 FQNEAQ (reference sequence). J was trimmed by 4 bases and V by 5 bases; bases with no gene match: 5. The CDR3 runs 14 residues. The CDR3 spells CASSLGQGKYEQYF. The DNA for the CDR3 is TGTGCCAGCAGCCTGGGACAGGGGAAGTACGAGCAGTACTTC.

This clone was seen a handful of times. The rearrangement links TRBV5-1 to TRBJ1-4; D might be TRBD1 (6 bases). CDR3 length: 15 amino acids. The V gene's germline CDR1 is SGHRS and CDR2 YFSETQ. V lost 4 bases and J lost 2, with 12 bases in between. CDR3 region: CASSAGTTTNEKLFF. CDR3 coding DNA: TGCGCCAGCAGCGCCGGGACAACGACTAATGAAAAACTGTTTTTT.

The gene calls are TRBV7-9 and TRBJ2-5, with 9 bases that match TRBD1. There are 17 residues in the CDR3. CDR1 and CDR2 from the germline V gene are SEHNR and FQNEAQ (reference sequence). With 4 bases clipped from V and 1 base from J, the junction kept 10 bases outside the gene matches. CDR3 loop: CASSSYTDRGGQETQYF. CDR3 bases: TGTGCCAGCAGCTCCTACACGGACAGGGGTGGCCAAGAGACCCAGTACTTC.

The chain carries TRBV27 and TRBJ2-7, with 11 nucleotides matching TRBD1. The length of the CDR3 is 16 residues. Trimming cost V 0 bases and J 4 bases; bases outside gene matches: 5. The germline CDR1 and CDR2 sequences are MNHEY and SMNVEV (reference sequence). The CDR3 coding sequence is TGTGCCAGCAGTTTATCCCGGGACAGGGGGTTATACGAGCAGTACTTC. Protein sequence: CASSLSRDRGLYEQYF.

This chain links TRBV7-8 with TRBJ1-5; D unresolved. The V gene's germline CDR1 is SGHVS and CDR2 FQNEAQ. CDR3 size: 15 residues. Trimming shortened V by 7 bases and J by 0 bases, and 13 bases separated the two germline ends. CDR3 bases: TGTGCCAGCACCCTACGGTCAAATAGCAATCAGCCCCAGCATTTT. It is translated as CASTLRSNSNQPQHF.

Concerning this clone itself: Other DNA sequences in the same sample also yield this CDR3. The rearrangement joins TRBV29-1 to TRBJ2-5, with 9 bases aligning to TRBD1. Per the germline V gene, CDR1 is SQVTM and CDR2 is ANQGSEA. This CDR3 has 13 residues. Unmatched junction bases numbered 2, after V lost 3 bases and J lost 3 bases. The CDR3 loop reads CSVEDRGKETQYF. DNA for the CDR3: TGCAGCGTTGAGGACAGGGGAAAAGAGACCCAGTACTTC.

The rearrangement joins TRBV27 to TRBJ2-7; 14 bases map to TRBD2. V lost 5 bases, J lost 6 bases, and 3 bases stayed unmatched. The CDR3 is made up of 14 amino acids. Germline V gene lookup returns CDR1 MNHEY and CDR2 SMNVEV (reference sequence). The CDR3: CASSRTSGGREQYF. The CDR3 region has the DNA TGTGCCAGCAGTCGGACTAGCGGGGGGCGCGAGCAGTACTTC.

This chain joins TRBV6-1 and TRBJ2-7, with D perhaps matching TRBD1 or TRBD2 (5 bases each). Germline V gene lookup returns CDR1 MNHNS and CDR2 SASEGT. The CDR3 sequence is 14 residues long. The germline V and J ends were trimmed by 6 bases and 2 bases, with 14 bases remaining between them. CDR3: CASRVWDQTYEQYF. CDR3 nucleotide sequence: TGTGCCAGCAGGGTATGGGACCAGACCTACGAGCAGTACTTC.

The chain has TRBV7-9 and TRBJ2-1; 10 bases are a match to TRBD2. The CDR3 is made up of 15 amino acids. Germline V gene data show CDR1 as SEHNR and CDR2 as FQNEAQ (reference sequence). V trimming: 2 bases; J trimming: 7 bases; junction bases outside the gene matches: 5. The CDR3 loop is CASSLTSGMKNEQFF. The CDR3 bases are TGTGCCAGCAGCTTAACTAGCGGGATGAAGAATGAGCAGTTCTTC.

The chain joins TRBV19 to TRBJ2-3, with D possibly TRBD2 on 5 matching bases. V shed 7 bases and J shed 0 bases, with 14 bases lying between them. This CDR3 spans 15 amino acids. Per germline, CDR1 LNHDA and CDR2 SQIVND (reference sequence). The CDR3 spells CASMEDFSSTDTQYF. The CDR3 region has the DNA TGTGCCAGTATGGAGGACTTCTCTAGCACAGATACGCAGTATTTT.

Comment on this clone: This CDR3 is also generated by other DNA sequences in the sample. The V gene is TRBV9, the J gene TRBJ2-7, with TRBD1 identical over 8 bases. This CDR3 has 14 amino acids. After removal of 3 bases from V and 2 bases from J, the junction contained 4 bases not matched to a gene. Germline CDR1 reads SGDLS; CDR2 reads YYNGEE. The CDR3 is CASSAGDRTYEQYF. The CDR3 nucleotides are TGTGCCAGCAGCGCAGGGGACAGGACCTACGAGCAGTACTTC.

The chain uses TRBV5-6 and TRBJ1-2; a weak D match, TRBD1 (6 bases). The CDR3 is made up of 12 amino acids. Germline values: CDR1 SGHDT, CDR2 YYEEEE. V lost 5 bases and J lost 8, with 13 bases in between. The CDR3 DNA follows: TGTGCCAGCAGGGACAGAGAGACCGGCTACACCTTC. Translated, it gives CASRDRETGYTF.

The genes are TRBV5-1 and TRBJ1-4; possible D gene TRBD1, 6 bases. The ends were cut back, 0 bases at V and 3 bases at J, with 12 bases in the middle. The CDR3 spans 16 residues. CDR1 and CDR2 (germline): SGHRS, YFSETQ. The CDR3 reads CASSLAVGTPNEKLFF. Written as DNA, the CDR3 is TGCGCCAGCAGCTTGGCCGTCGGGACACCTAATGAAAAACTGTTTTTT.

This sequence joins TRBV4-1 and TRBJ2-3; TRBD1 matches at 9 bases. Germline V gives CDR1 MGHRA, CDR2 YSYEKL. V shed 4 bases and J 3 bases; nucleotides not matched to a gene: 14. The CDR3 is made up of 18 amino acids. CDR3 protein: CASSRDGQGQGLTDTQYF. The CDR3 bases are TGCGCCAGCAGCCGCGACGGCCAGGGACAGGGTCTAACAGATACGCAGTATTTT.

CDR3 loop: CASSYRGRAGELFF. The CDR3 region has the DNA TGTGCCAGCAGTTACAGGGGGCGCGCCGGGGAGCTGTTTTTT. This chain links TRBV27 with TRBJ2-2; TRBD1 matches 9 bases. CDR1 and CDR2 (germline): MNHEY, SMNVEV (reference sequence). Unmatched junction bases numbered 3, after V lost 4 bases and J lost 6 bases. The CDR3 consists of 14 residues.

The chain is built from TRBV4-2 and TRBJ2-3; 10 positions agree with TRBD2. V shed 0 bases, J shed 4 bases, and the junction held 4 bases outside the gene matches. Germline assignment: CDR1 LGHNA and CDR2 YNFKEQ. The CDR3 has 16 amino acids. CDR3 DNA sequence: TGTGCCAGCAGCCAAGATCCTAGCGGGAGCGCAGATACGCAGTATTTT. Translating it yields CASSQDPSGSADTQYF.

The CDR3 loop is CASSEYSQGLAVRLEQFF. The CDR3 DNA follows: TGTGCCAGCAGTGAATATTCGCAAGGCTTGGCGGTCCGTTTGGAGCAGTTCTTC. V and J are TRBV25-1 and TRBJ2-1; D remains ambiguous. The length of the CDR3 is 18 residues. Germline V gives CDR1 MGHDK, CDR2 SYGVNS. Trimming shortened V by 0 bases and J by 10 bases, and 25 bases separated the two germline ends.

This chain joins TRBV19 and TRBJ2-7; 8 bases are a match to TRBD1. CDR1 and CDR2 (germline): LNHDA, SQIVND (reference sequence). The CDR3 runs 11 residues. V shed 9 bases and J 5 bases; nucleotides not matched to a gene: 3. CDR3 sequence reads: CASRTGHEQYF. Written as DNA, the CDR3 is TGTGCCAGCAGGACAGGGCACGAGCAGTACTTC.

The chain couples TRBV4-3 to TRBJ1-4; D gene unclear. Germline V gives CDR1 LGHNA, CDR2 YSLEER. V was pared by 0 bases and J by 15 bases, with 20 bases between. This CDR3 has 15 residues. The CDR3 DNA reads as TGCGCCAGCAGCCAAGATAGAAGCGGGATGTGGAAAATGTTTTTT. Encoded protein: CASSQDRSGMWKMFF.

CDR3 in DNA: TGTGCCAGCAGCTTGACAGGACTACGCAACGAGCAGTACTTC. Its protein is CASSLTGLRNEQYF. The genes are TRBV5-4 and TRBJ2-7; weak D call: TRBD2 (6 bases). From germline, CDR1 is SGHNT and CDR2 YYREEE (reference sequence). Trimming took off 1 base at V and 5 bases at J, with 13 bases between the two ends. The CDR3 is made up of 14 amino acids. The entire variable domain, with the rest obtained from reference TRBV5-4 and TRBJ2-7, is as follows: ETGVTQSPTHLIKTRGQQVTLRCSSQSGHNTVSWYQQALGQGPQFIFQYYREEENGRGNFPPRFSGLQFPNYSSELNVNALELDDSALYLCASSLTGLRNEQYFGPGTRLTVT.

This chain connects TRBV10-3 to TRBJ2-2, with 8 positions matching TRBD1. The J segment lost 4 bases and the V segment lost 6 bases, leaving 4 bases of the junction unmatched. The length of the CDR3 is 14 residues. CDR1 and CDR2 from the germline V gene are ENHRY and SYGVKD. The CDR3 loop reads CAISPTGGTGELFF. The CDR3 DNA is TGTGCCATCAGCCCTACAGGGGGCACCGGGGAGCTGTTTTTT.

The V call is TRBV27, the J call TRBJ2-1; D is ambiguous. Trimming left V 0 bases short and J 4 bases short, with 10 bases between. CDR1 is MNHEY, CDR2 SMNVEV, per germline (reference sequence). This CDR3 is built from 15 residues. The CDR3 nucleotides read TGTGCCAGCAGTTTATCCGGCTATGCTTACAATGAGCAGTTCTTC. It specifies CASSLSGYAYNEQFF.

The gene calls are TRBV13 and TRBJ2-1, with a tentative D call TRBD1 (5 bases). CDR1 and CDR2 from the germline V gene are PRHDT and FYEKMQ (reference sequence). Trimming left V 4 bases short and J 10 bases short, with 11 bases between. The CDR3 sequence is 12 residues long. CDR3 DNA sequence: TGTGCCAGCAGCTCCCGACAGTACGAGCAGTTCTTC. Protein sequence: CASSSRQYEQFF.

This sequence joins TRBV2 and TRBJ2-1; TRBD2 might be the D (5 bases). The CDR3 extends over 14 amino acids. Germline V CDR1 and CDR2: SNHLY, FYNNEI. V shed 7 bases and J shed 12 bases, with 22 bases lying between them. The CDR3 nucleotides are TGTGCCAGCACCGGACCAGCGGAGCCCCGGGGGCAGTTCTTC. Its protein product is CASTGPAEPRGQFF.

The table lists this clone with a few counts. The chain uses TRBV7-9 and TRBJ2-5; TRBD2 matches at 8 bases. Trimming at V came to 6 bases and at J to 4 bases, leaving 7 bases not matched to a gene. The CDR3 has 14 amino acids. Per germline, CDR1 SEHNR and CDR2 FQNEAQ (reference sequence). CDR3 nucleotide sequence: TGTGCCAGCAGGGCGGCGGGGGGAAGAGAGACCCAGTACTTC. Encoded protein: CASRAAGGRETQYF.